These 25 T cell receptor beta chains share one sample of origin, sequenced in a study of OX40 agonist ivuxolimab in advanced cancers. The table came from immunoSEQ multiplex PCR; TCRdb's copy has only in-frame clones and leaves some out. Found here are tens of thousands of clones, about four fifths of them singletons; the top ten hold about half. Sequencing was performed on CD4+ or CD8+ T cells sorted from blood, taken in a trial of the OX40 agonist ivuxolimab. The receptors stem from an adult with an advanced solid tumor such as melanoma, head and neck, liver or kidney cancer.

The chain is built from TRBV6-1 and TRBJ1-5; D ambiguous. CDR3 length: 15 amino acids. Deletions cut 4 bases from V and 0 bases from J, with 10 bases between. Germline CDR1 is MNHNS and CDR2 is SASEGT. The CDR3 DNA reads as TGTGCCAGCAGTGTCGCCGGGTATAGCAATCAGCCCCAGCATTTT. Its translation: CASSVAGYSNQPQHF.

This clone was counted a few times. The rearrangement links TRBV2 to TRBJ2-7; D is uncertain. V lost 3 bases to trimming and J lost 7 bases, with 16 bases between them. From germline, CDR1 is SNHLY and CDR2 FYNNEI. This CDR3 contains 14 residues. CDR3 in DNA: TGTGCCAGCAGTGATCACGTCTTACCGTGGGAGCAGTACTTC. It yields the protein CASSDHVLPWEQYF.

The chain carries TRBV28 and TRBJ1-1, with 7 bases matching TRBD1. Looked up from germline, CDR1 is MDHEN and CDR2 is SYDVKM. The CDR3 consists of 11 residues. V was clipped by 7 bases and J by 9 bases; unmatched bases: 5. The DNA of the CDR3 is TGTGCCAGCACCGACAGGGTGCAAGCTTTCTTT. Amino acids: CASTDRVQAFF. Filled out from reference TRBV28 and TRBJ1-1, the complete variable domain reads DVKVTQSSRYLVKRTGEKVFLECVQDMDHENMFWYRQDPGLGLRLIYFSYDVKMKEKGDIPEGYSVSREKKERFSLILESASTNQTSMYLCASTDRVQAFFGQGTRLTVV.

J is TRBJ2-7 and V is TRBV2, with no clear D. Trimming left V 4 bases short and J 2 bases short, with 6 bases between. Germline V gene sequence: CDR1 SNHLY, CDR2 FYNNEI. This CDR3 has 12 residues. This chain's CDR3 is CASSGAAYEQYF. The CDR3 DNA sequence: TGTGCCAGCAGTGGGGCAGCCTACGAGCAGTACTTC.

Written as DNA, the CDR3 is TGCAGCGCTGCCGAGGGAGTCTCCTACGAGCAGTACTTC. Translation gives CSAAEGVSYEQYF. The chain links TRBV29-1 to TRBJ2-7, with TRBD2 as a possible D gene (5 bases). Germline V gene lookup returns CDR1 SQVTM and CDR2 ANQGSEA. This CDR3 comprises 13 residues. The V and J ends lost 7 bases and 0 bases respectively, with 13 bases between them.

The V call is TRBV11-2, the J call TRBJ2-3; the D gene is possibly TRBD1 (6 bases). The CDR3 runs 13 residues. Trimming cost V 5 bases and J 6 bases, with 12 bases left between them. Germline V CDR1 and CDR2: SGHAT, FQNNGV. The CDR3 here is CASSQGPYDTQYF. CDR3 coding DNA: TGTGCCAGCAGCCAGGGGCCTTACGATACGCAGTATTTT. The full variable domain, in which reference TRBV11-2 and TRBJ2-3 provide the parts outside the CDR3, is EAGVAQSPRYKIIEKRQSVAFWCNPISGHATLYWYQQILGQGPKLLIQFQNNGVVDDSQLPKDRFSAERLKGVDSTLKIQPAKLEDSAVYLCASSQGPYDTQYFGPGTRLTVL.

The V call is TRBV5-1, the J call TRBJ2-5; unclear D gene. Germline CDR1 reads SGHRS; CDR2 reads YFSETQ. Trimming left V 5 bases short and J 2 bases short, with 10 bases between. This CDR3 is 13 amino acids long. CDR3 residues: CASRSDGQETQYF. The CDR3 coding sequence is TGCGCCAGCAGATCCGACGGTCAAGAGACCCAGTACTTC.

CDR3 sequence (DNA): TGTGCCAGCAGCCCCCGAACCGCACAATCCAAATCCAATGAGCAGTTCTTC. Translation gives CASSPRTAQSKSNEQFF. This chain links TRBV7-9 with TRBJ2-1, with no clear D. The V and J ends lost 5 bases and 6 bases respectively, with 23 bases between them. Germline-derived CDR1 and CDR2 are SEHNR and FQNEAQ (reference sequence). The CDR3 covers 17 residues.

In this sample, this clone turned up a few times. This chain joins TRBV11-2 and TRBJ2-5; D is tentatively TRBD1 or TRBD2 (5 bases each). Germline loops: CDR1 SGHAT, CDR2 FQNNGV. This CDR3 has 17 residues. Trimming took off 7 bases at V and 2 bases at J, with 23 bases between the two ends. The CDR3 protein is CASNPYYDGTDQETQYF. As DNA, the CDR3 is TGTGCCAGCAACCCCTATTATGACGGGACGGATCAAGAGACCCAGTACTTC. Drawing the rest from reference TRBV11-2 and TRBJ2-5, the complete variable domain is EAGVAQSPRYKIIEKRQSVAFWCNPISGHATLYWYQQILGQGPKLLIQFQNNGVVDDSQLPKDRFSAERLKGVDSTLKIQPAKLEDSAVYLCASNPYYDGTDQETQYFGPGTRLLVL.

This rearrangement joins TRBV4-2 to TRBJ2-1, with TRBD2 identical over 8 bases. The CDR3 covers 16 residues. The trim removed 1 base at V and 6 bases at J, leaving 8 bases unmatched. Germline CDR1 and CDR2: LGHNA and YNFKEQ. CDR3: CASSQVLAGLLNEQFF. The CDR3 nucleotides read TGTGCCAGCAGCCAAGTTTTAGCGGGGCTACTCAATGAGCAGTTCTTC.

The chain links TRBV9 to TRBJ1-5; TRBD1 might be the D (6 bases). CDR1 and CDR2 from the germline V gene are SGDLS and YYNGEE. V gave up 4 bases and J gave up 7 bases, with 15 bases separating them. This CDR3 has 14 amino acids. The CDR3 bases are TGTGCCAGCAGCCCCTGGGGGGGGGCACAGCCCCAGCATTTT. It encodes CASSPWGGAQPQHF.

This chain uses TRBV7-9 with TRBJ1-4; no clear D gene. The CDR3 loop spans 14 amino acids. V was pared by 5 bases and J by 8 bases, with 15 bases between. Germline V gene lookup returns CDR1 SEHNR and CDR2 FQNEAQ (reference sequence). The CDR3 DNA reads TGTGCCAGCAGCCTCGTCGCCACGGGGGAAAAACTGTTTTTT. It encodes CASSLVATGEKLFF.

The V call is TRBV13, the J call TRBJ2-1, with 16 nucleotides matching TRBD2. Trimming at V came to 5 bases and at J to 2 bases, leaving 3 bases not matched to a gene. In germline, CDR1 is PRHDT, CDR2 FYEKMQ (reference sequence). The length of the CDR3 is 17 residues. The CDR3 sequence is CASSPGTSGGAYNEQFF. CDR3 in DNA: TGTGCCAGCAGCCCGGGGACTAGCGGGGGGGCCTACAATGAGCAGTTCTTC.

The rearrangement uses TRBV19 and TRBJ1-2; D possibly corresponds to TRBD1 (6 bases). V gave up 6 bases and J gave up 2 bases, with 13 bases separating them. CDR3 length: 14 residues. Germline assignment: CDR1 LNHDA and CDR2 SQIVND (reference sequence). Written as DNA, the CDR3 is TGTGCCAGTAGGGACGACAGGAGCAACTATGGCTACACCTTC. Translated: CASRDDRSNYGYTF.

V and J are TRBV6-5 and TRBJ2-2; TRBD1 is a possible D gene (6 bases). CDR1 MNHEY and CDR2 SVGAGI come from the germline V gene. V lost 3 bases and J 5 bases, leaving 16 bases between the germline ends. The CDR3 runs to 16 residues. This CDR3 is CASSYLTGIVTGELFF. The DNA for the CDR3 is TGTGCCAGCAGTTATCTAACAGGGATCGTGACCGGGGAGCTGTTTTTT.

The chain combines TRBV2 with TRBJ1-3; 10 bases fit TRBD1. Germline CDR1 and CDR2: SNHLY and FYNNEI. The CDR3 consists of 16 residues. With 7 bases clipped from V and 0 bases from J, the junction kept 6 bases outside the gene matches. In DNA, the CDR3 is TGTGCCAGCAATCGACAGGGGGCTTCCTCTGGAAACACCATATATTTT. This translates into CASNRQGASSGNTIYF.

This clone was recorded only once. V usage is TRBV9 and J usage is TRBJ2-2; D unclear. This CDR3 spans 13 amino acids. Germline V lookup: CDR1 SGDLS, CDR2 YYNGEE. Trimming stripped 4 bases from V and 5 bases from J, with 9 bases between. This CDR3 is CASSLGLTGELFF. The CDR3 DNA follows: TGTGCCAGCAGCCTCGGGCTTACCGGGGAGCTGTTTTTT. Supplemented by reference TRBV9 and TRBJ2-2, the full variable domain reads DSGVTQTPKHLITATGQRVTLRCSPRSGDLSVYWYQQSLDQGLQFLIQYYNGEERAKGNILERFSAQQFPDLHSELNLSSLELGDSALYFCASSLGLTGELFFGEGSRLTVL.

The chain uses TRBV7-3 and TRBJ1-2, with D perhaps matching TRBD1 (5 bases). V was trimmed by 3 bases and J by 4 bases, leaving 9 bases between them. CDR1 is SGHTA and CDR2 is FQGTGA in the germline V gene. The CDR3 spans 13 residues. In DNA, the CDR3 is TGTGCCAGCAGCTTCGGGGGTAGCTATGGCTACACCTTC. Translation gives CASSFGGSYGYTF. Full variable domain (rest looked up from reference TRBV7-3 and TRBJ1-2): GAGVSQTPSNKVTEKGKYVELRCDPISGHTALYWYRQSLGQGPEFLIYFQGTGAADDSGLPNDRFFAVRPEGSVSTLKIQRTERGDSAVYLCASSFGGSYGYTFGSGTRLTVV.

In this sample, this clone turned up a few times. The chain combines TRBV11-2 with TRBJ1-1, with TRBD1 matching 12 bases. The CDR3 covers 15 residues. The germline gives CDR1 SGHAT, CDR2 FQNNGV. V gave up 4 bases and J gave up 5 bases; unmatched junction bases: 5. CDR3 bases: TGTGCCAGCAGCTCCGGGACAGGGGGCCGAACTGAAGCTTTCTTT. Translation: CASSSGTGGRTEAFF.

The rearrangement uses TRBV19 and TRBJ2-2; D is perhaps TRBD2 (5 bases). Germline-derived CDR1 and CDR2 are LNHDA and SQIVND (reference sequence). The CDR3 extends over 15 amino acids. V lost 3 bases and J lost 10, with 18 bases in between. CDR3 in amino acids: CASSISLPGVEELFF. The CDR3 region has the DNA TGTGCCAGTAGTATCAGCCTCCCCGGGGTGGAGGAGCTGTTTTTT.

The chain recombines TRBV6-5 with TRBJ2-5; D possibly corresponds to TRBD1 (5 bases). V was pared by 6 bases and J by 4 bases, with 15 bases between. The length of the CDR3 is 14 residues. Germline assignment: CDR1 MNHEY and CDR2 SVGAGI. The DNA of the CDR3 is TGTGCCAGCAGCCGCCTAGGGGCCCCAGAGACCCAGTACTTC. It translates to CASSRLGAPETQYF.

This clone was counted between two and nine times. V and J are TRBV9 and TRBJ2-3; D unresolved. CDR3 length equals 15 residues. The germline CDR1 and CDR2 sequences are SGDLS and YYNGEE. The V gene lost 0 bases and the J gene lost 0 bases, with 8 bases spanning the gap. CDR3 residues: CASSVEGFSTDTQYF. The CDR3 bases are TGTGCCAGCAGCGTAGAAGGCTTTAGCACAGATACGCAGTATTTT.

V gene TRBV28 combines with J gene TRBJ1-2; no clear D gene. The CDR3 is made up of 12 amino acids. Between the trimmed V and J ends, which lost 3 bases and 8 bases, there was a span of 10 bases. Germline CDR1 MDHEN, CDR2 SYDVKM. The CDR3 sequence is CASSFPSRGYTF. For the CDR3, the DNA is TGTGCCAGCAGTTTCCCTTCCAGGGGCTACACCTTC.

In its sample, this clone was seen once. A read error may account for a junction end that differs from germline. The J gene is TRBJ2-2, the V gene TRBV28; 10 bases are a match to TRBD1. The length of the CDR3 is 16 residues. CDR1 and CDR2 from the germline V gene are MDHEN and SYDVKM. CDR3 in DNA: TGTGCCAGCAGTTTCGCGGGACAGGGGAACAGCGGGGAGCTGTTTTTT. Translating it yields CASSFAGQGNSGELFF.

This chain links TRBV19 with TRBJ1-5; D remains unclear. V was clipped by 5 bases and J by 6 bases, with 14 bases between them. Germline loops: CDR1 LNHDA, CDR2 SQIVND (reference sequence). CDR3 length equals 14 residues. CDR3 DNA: TGTGCCAGTAGTGACTCCCCAACGGGTCAGCCCCAGCATTTT. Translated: CASSDSPTGQPQHF.